The 21 T cell receptor beta chains presented below share a single source sample, sequenced in a study of T-cell reconstitution after alpha-beta-depleted transplantation in children. As it was prepared, the TCRbeta library received unique molecular identifiers. From the PCR reads, TCRdb called clonotypes with MiXCR, one entry per CDR3 protein. The sample comprises about 420,000 distinct CDR3 sequences, approximately 10% of which are singletons, and 4.5% to 6% rests with the top ten. The source material was PBMCs from the stem cell graft donor, sampled from the stem cell graft. The origin of the receptors is a human donor who donated a stem cell graft to a child with acute myeloid leukemia.

This clonotype was counted many times. The V gene is TRBV5-1, the J gene TRBJ2-3; 8 bases are shared with TRBD1. CDR1 is SGHRS and CDR2 is YFSETQ in the germline V gene. Trimming cost V 4 bases and J 5 bases; bases outside gene matches: 9. This CDR3 is built from 15 residues. CDR3 sequence (DNA): TGCGCCAGCAGCCGATCAGGGGGCCGGGTAGATACGCAGTATTTT. This gives the protein CASSRSGGRVDTQYF.

This clonotype turned up a few times. The chain is built from TRBV6-1 and TRBJ1-1; possible D gene TRBD1, 6 bases. Germline CDR1 and CDR2: MNHNS and SASEGT. The CDR3 spans 15 residues. Trimming took off 6 bases at V and 5 bases at J, with 19 bases between the two ends. This CDR3 reads CASSPSYNRVTEAFF. The CDR3 nucleotides read TGTGCCAGCAGCCCGAGCTATAACAGGGTAACTGAAGCTTTCTTT.

This clonotype was seen many times. The gene calls are TRBV9 and TRBJ2-5; 8 bases agree with TRBD2. Germline V CDR1 and CDR2: SGDLS, YYNGEE. The CDR3 is 17 amino acids. Trimming removed 0 bases from V and 1 base from J; junction bases left unmatched: 8. The CDR3 sequence is CASSVDPGGAVQETQYF. CDR3 bases: TGTGCCAGCAGCGTAGATCCGGGGGGGGCAGTCCAAGAGACCCAGTACTTC.

The sample holds a few counts of this clonotype. J is TRBJ2-7 and V is TRBV11-2; D assignment may be TRBD1 or TRBD2 (5 bases each). Germline V gene sequence: CDR1 SGHAT, CDR2 FQNNGV. The length of the CDR3 is 16 residues. Trimming left V 5 bases short and J 2 bases short, with 19 bases between. Here the CDR3 reads CASSPRGAGFAYEQYF. DNA of the CDR3: TGTGCCAGCAGCCCTAGGGGCGCGGGTTTTGCCTACGAGCAGTACTTC. Supplemented by reference TRBV11-2 and TRBJ2-7, the full variable domain reads EAGVAQSPRYKIIEKRQSVAFWCNPISGHATLYWYQQILGQGPKLLIQFQNNGVVDDSQLPKDRFSAERLKGVDSTLKIQPAKLEDSAVYLCASSPRGAGFAYEQYFGPGTRLTVT.

V and J are TRBV10-3 and TRBJ2-5; 9 nucleotides line up with TRBD1. V was pared by 8 bases and J by 0 bases, with 1 base of the junction left unmatched. CDR1 and CDR2 (germline): ENHRY, SYGVKD. The CDR3 runs 13 residues. The DNA of the CDR3 is TGTGCCATCCGGGACAGGGACCAAGAGACCCAGTACTTC. Its protein product is CAIRDRDQETQYF.

In its sample, this clonotype was seen once. This sequence joins TRBV20-1 and TRBJ2-1, with 11 bases identical to TRBD2. Germline values: CDR1 DFQATT, CDR2 SNEGSKA (reference sequence). The junction had 11 bases not matched to a gene; V was cut back by 5 bases and J by 5 bases. CDR3 length equals 16 residues. DNA for the CDR3: TGCAGTGCTGACGATAGCGGGAGGGCCGGTCACAATGAGCAGTTCTTC. This sequence encodes CSADDSGRAGHNEQFF.

The chain is built from TRBV20-1 and TRBJ2-3, with 8 bases matching TRBD2. Germline V gives CDR1 DFQATT, CDR2 SNEGSKA (reference sequence). The CDR3 runs 13 residues. Trimming cost V 5 bases and J 5 bases; bases outside gene matches: 6. The CDR3 region is CSAGGTSRDTQYF. CDR3 DNA: TGCAGTGCTGGGGGGACTAGTAGAGATACGCAGTATTTT.

In this sample, this clonotype turned up many times. The chain is built from TRBV5-1 and TRBJ1-6; possible D gene TRBD1, 5 bases. CDR1 SGHRS and CDR2 YFSETQ come from the germline V gene. The length of the CDR3 is 15 residues. V was clipped by 0 bases and J by 4 bases, with 8 bases between them. The CDR3 DNA sequence: TGCGCCAGCAGCTTGGACGGGACTTATAATTCACCCCTCCACTTT. This codes for CASSLDGTYNSPLHF.

The chain uses TRBV5-5 and TRBJ2-5, with D tentatively TRBD2 (5 bases). Trimming removed 4 bases at V and 3 bases at J, with 16 bases between. The CDR3 consists of 15 residues. Germline-derived CDR1 and CDR2 are SGHKS and YYEKEE (reference sequence). The CDR3 DNA reads as TGTGCCAGCAGCCGCGCCGCCGGGATGAAAGAGACCCAGTACTTC. As protein: CASSRAAGMKETQYF.

This clonotype was seen more than once but under ten times. The chain joins TRBV6-5 to TRBJ2-2; D uncertain. Trimming took 2 bases from V and 1 from J, leaving 8 bases between them. The CDR3 has 15 residues. Germline CDR1 reads MNHEY; CDR2 reads SVGAGI. The CDR3 reads CASSYRWENTGELFF. The CDR3 DNA is TGTGCCAGCAGTTACCGTTGGGAGAACACCGGGGAGCTGTTTTTT.

This clonotype has a count of ten or more. V and J are TRBV7-2 and TRBJ2-5; 9 positions agree with TRBD2. The CDR3 is made up of 14 amino acids. CDR1 is SGHTA and CDR2 is FQGNSA in the germline V gene. With 5 bases clipped from V and 5 bases from J, the junction kept 6 bases outside the gene matches. The CDR3 region is CASSLSGSGETQYF. The CDR3 bases are TGTGCCAGCAGCCTTAGCGGGAGTGGTGAGACCCAGTACTTC.

The chain combines TRBV6-1 with TRBJ2-2, with 8 bases matching TRBD1. The germline V gene encodes CDR1 MNHNS and CDR2 SASEGT. V lost 8 bases, J lost 2 bases, and 7 bases stayed unmatched. The CDR3 runs 15 residues. CDR3 sequence reads: CASRRQGTNTGELFF. In nucleotides, the CDR3 is TGTGCCAGCCGTCGACAGGGGACTAACACCGGGGAGCTGTTTTTT.

The table lists this clonotype with many counts. The chain employs TRBV5-5 and TRBJ2-1; possibly TRBD1 for D (6 bases). This CDR3 is built from 15 residues. Germline V gene data show CDR1 as SGHKS and CDR2 as YYEKEE (reference sequence). Trimming cost V 4 bases and J 0 bases, with 11 bases left between them. The CDR3 DNA follows: TGTGCCAGCAGCAGAACAGGGAGCTCCTACAATGAGCAGTTCTTC. Translated: CASSRTGSSYNEQFF. Full variable domain (rest looked up from reference TRBV5-5 and TRBJ2-1): DAGVTQSPTHLIKTRGQQVTLRCSPISGHKSVSWYQQVLGQGPQFIFQYYEKEERGRGNFPDRFSARQFPNYSSELNVNALLLGDSALYLCASSRTGSSYNEQFFGPGTRLTVL.

CDR3 sequence: CASSIQGPPYEQYF. In nucleotides, the CDR3 is TGTGCCAGCAGTATACAGGGGCCTCCCTACGAGCAGTACTTC. V is TRBV6-5 and J is TRBJ2-7; 7 bases line up with TRBD1. The CDR3 is 14 residues long. J gave up 2 bases and V 5 bases, and 6 bases lay outside the gene matches. CDR1 is MNHEY and CDR2 is SVGAGI in the germline V gene.

This clonotype was counted a few times. The junction differs from germline at one of its ends, possibly a read error. This chain links TRBV7-7 with TRBJ2-5; TRBD2 matches 8 bases. Germline loops: CDR1 SSHAT, CDR2 FNYEAQ (reference sequence). This CDR3 is built from 15 residues. CDR3 nucleotides: TGTGCTAGCAGCTTAGGTAGCGGGGCGCAAGAGACCCAGTACTTC. It encodes CASSLGSGAQETQYF.

The chain links TRBV29-1 to TRBJ2-3; the D call may be TRBD1 or TRBD2 (5 bases each). This CDR3 contains 15 residues. Between the trimmed V and J ends, which lost 2 bases and 4 bases, there was a span of 16 bases. Germline V gives CDR1 SQVTM, CDR2 ANQGSEA. The CDR3 coding sequence is TGCAGCGTTGAATCCGGGGCTATCCTCTCAGATACGCAGTATTTT. Residues: CSVESGAILSDTQYF.

V usage is TRBV20-1 and J usage is TRBJ1-3; possibly TRBD1 for D (6 bases). The germline gives CDR1 DFQATT, CDR2 SNEGSKA (reference sequence). The CDR3 covers 15 residues. Trimming left V 0 bases short and J 0 bases short, with 9 bases between. CDR3: CSAREDRVSGNTIYF. CDR3 sequence (DNA): TGCAGTGCTAGAGAGGACAGAGTCTCTGGAAACACCATATATTTT.

The sample holds many counts of this clonotype. The chain employs TRBV20-1 and TRBJ2-3, with 9 bases fitting TRBD1. Germline assignment: CDR1 DFQATT and CDR2 SNEGSKA (reference sequence). This CDR3 region has 13 residues. The J segment lost 4 bases and the V segment lost 6 bases, leaving 5 bases of the junction unmatched. The CDR3 region is CSAPGQGADTQYF. CDR3 DNA: TGCAGTGCCCCGGGACAGGGTGCAGATACGCAGTATTTT.

The table lists this clonotype with a few counts. A read error may account for a junction end that differs from germline. The chain is built from TRBV25-1 and TRBJ2-1, with 7 nucleotides matching TRBD1. Germline V gene sequence: CDR1 MGHDK, CDR2 SYGVNS. The length of the CDR3 is 15 residues. CDR3 in DNA: TGTGCCAGCAGTCAATACCAGGGGGCCTACAATGAGCAGTTCTTC. Protein product: CASSQYQGAYNEQFF.

The chain couples TRBV7-2 to TRBJ2-5; D is perhaps TRBD1 or TRBD2 (5 bases each). CDR1 and CDR2 from the germline V gene are SGHTA and FQGNSA. This CDR3 region has 15 residues. V was clipped by 5 bases and J by 2 bases, with 15 bases between them. CDR3: CASSDPGRRQETQYF. DNA for the CDR3: TGTGCCAGCAGCGACCCGGGACGGAGACAAGAGACCCAGTACTTC.

This clonotype was seen at least ten times. The chain is built from TRBV20-1 and TRBJ2-5; D ambiguous. The germline gives CDR1 DFQATT, CDR2 SNEGSKA (reference sequence). The CDR3 is 10 amino acids. V was trimmed by 6 bases and J by 4 bases, leaving 6 bases between them. The CDR3 reads CSAGPETQYF. CDR3 DNA: TGCAGTGCAGGCCCAGAGACCCAGTACTTC.